Listed below are T cell receptor beta chains from one sample, sequenced in a study of read filtering for tumor transcriptome and immune sequencing. TCRdb processed the reads anew with MiXCR; each CDR3 protein has one entry. The sample records around 130,000 distinct CDR3 sequences, 13% being singletons. Input material: a population of CD138-negative cells sorted from bone marrow. The origin of the receptors is a donor at least 40 years old with multiple myeloma. Both conserved end residues are part of each CDR3.

>TRBV29-1|TRBJ1-1
CSVSPAVNTEALF
>TRBV29-1|TRBJ2-7
CSVDSENEQYF
>TRBV5-1|TRBJ2-7
CASSSWTGENEQYF
>TRBV25-1|TRBJ2-7
CAPPGTYEQYF
>TRBV6-1|TRBJ1-1
CASSAGGTEAFF
>TRBV11-1|TRBJ1-2
CASSSGVYYGYTF
>TRBV30|TRBJ2-3
CAWDPFSGARTDTRYF
>TRBV7-6|TRBJ2-1
CASSLPSGRQENEQFF
>TRBV18|TRBJ2-7
CASGTGTYEQYF
>TRBV28|TRBJ2-7
CASSQTAYEQYF
>TRBV19|TRBJ2-1
CASSIGSGNGNEQFF
>TRBV29-1|TRBJ2-1
CSVEVGTSSSYNEQFF
>TRBV12-5|TRBJ2-6
CASGFLLPDREVPGANVLTF
>TRBV9|TRBJ2-1
CASSDGLAGDGNEQFF
>TRBV5-1|TRBJ1-1
CASSPPSQTVNTEAFF
>TRBV7-9|TRBJ1-5
CASSPTGGQPQHF
>TRBV27|TRBJ1-4
CASSLSRSRDSLEKLFF
>TRBV5-5|TRBJ2-5
CASSWGGSGRYQETQYF
>TRBV6-2/TRBV6-3|TRBJ1-5
CASSSLLVRNQPQHF
>TRBV4-1|TRBJ2-2
CASSQEGYHNTGELFF
>TRBV4-2|TRBJ2-5
CASSQASGPRGFEAQYF
>TRBV5-6|TRBJ2-3
CASSLMGSLTDTQYF
>TRBV27|TRBJ1-4
CASSLQGTNEKLFF
>TRBV20-1|TRBJ2-7
CSARDWGSGPTLSSEQYF
>TRBV20-1|TRBJ2-2
CSARSSENTGELFF
>TRBV29-1|TRBJ2-1
CSVGTGHNEQFF
>TRBV6-5|TRBJ2-7
CASEDASYEQYF
>TRBV2|TRBJ1-1
CASSERTAVEAFF
>TRBV3-1|TRBJ1-5
CASSPGEGGDWSNQPQHF
>TRBV20-1|TRBJ2-3
CSAVDHTQYF
>TRBV6-5|TRBJ2-1
CASSYSLGGWNEQFF
>TRBV7-9|TRBJ2-7
CASSSPGTASYEQYF
>TRBV7-2|TRBJ2-1
CASSLSGPYNEQFF
>TRBV5-6|TRBJ1-1
CASSLPGKWIEAFF
>TRBV29-1|TRBJ1-1
CSVEKTAAFF
>TRBV18|TRBJ2-1
CASSPRTGTHNEQFF
>TRBV5-1|TRBJ2-1
CASSWDSIYNEQFF
>TRBV14|TRBJ1-3
CASSQEGNTIYF
>TRBV6-2/TRBV6-3|TRBJ2-1
CASSPGTSNEQFF
>TRBV12-3/TRBV12-4|TRBJ2-3
CASVGGDTQYF
>TRBV19|TRBJ2-7
CASSRSGGTAYEQYF